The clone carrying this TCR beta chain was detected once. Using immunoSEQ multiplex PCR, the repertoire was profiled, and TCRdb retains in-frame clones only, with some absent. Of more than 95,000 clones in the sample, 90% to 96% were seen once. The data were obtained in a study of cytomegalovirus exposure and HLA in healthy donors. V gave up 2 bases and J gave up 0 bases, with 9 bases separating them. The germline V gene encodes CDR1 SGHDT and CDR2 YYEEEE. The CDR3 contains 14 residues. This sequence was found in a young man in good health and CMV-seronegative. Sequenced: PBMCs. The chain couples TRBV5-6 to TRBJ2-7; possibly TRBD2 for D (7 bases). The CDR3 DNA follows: TGTGCCAGCAGCTTTGGGGGGGCCTCCTACGAGCAGTACTTC. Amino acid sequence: CASSFGGASYEQYF.